This TCR beta chain was identified in a study of CD8 T cells in ankylosing spondylitis. Study outcomes and limitations: Previously reported in reactive arthritis synovial fluid and blood were some of the motif variants.

This clonotype was recorded a few times. The antigen is not known. TCRdb re-analysed the 5' RACE reads in MiXCR, keeping a single row per CDR3 protein. The sample has about 340,000 distinct CDR3 sequences; roughly 15% are singletons. This CDR3 region has 9 residues. With 4 bases removed from V and 13 bases from J, the gap between germline ends came to 10 bases. Per the germline V gene, CDR1 is DFQATT and CDR2 is SNEGSKA (reference sequence). The TCR originated in a male donor with ankylosing spondylitis or in good health (not recorded which). The sequenced sample consisted of blood, either unsorted or a sorted T cell fraction (not recorded which). The chain has TRBV20-1 and TRBJ1-2; D is uncertain. The CDR3 region has the DNA TGCAGTGCTATAGGACCTCCCACCTTC. Its protein is CSAIGPPTF.